A selection of T cell receptor beta chains follows, all from one sample in a study of shared T cell receptors in the human thymus. Libraries were prepared by immunoSEQ multiplex PCR; TCRdb keeps only in-frame clonotypes and omits some of them. In the table there are hundreds of thousands of clones, roughly 90% of which are singletons. The data were also submitted as part of a second study, on human thymus T cells.

Sequenced sample: thymocytes. These receptors all come from a boy younger than two with a congenital heart defect. The conserved cysteine and the conserved F or W are not part of the CDR3 here.

v_gene | CDR3aa
TRBV2 | ASSEASRDRRARFYGYT
TRBV28 | ASRPWTSLYEQY
TRBV5-1 | ASSPEGTGDTGELF
TRBV28 | ATRGGLAPARGEQY
TRBV18 | ASSQPAVNTGELF
TRBV9 | ASSVAGGATGVRGTQY
TRBV4-3 | ASSRVAGGTGELF
TRBV4-2 | ASSHRQSTDTQY
TRBV5-1 | ASSGALHLAGEETQY
TRBV7-9 | ASSSNTEAF
TRBV7-3 | ASSLGLALFSEQY